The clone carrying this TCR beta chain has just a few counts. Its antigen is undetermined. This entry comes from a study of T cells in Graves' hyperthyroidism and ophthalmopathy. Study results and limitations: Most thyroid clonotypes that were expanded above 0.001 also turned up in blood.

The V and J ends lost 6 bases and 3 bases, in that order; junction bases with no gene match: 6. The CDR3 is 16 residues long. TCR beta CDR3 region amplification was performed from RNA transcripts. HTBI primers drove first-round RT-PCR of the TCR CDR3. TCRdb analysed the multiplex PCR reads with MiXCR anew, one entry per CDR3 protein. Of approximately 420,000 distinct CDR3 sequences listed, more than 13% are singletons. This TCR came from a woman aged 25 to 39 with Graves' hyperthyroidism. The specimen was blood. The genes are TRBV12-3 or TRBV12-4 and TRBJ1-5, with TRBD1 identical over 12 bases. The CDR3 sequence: CASSIGTGGPNQPQHF. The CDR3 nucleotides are TGTGCCAGCAGCATAGGGACAGGGGGCCCCAATCAGCCCCAGCATTTT.